Listed below are T cell receptor beta chains from one sample, sequenced in a study of early stage breast cancer tumors. The assay was immunoSEQ multiplex PCR, and TCRdb's table has in-frame clones only and misses some. Among 60,000 to 75,000 clones listed, around 80% were seen once. Specimen: blood. Every receptor here comes from a person in their forties with breast cancer. The CDR3 runs from the conserved cysteine through the conserved F or W. Fields, in order: V gene, D gene, J gene, clone size, CDR3 protein, CDR3 DNA. The D gene is left open where the match is weak. A clone size is listed for some rows: how often the clone was seen (once, few, many), or a class if it is expanded.

>TRBV20-1|.|TRBJ1-3|.
CSAANGNTIYF
TGCAGTGCTGCGAATGGAAACACCATATATTTT
>TRBV11-2|TRBD1|TRBJ2-1|.
CASSPGQGPYNEQFF
TGTGCCAGCAGCCCCGGACAGGGGCCCTACAATGAGCAGTTCTTC
>TRBV4-1|TRBD1|TRBJ2-7|.
CASSHGTGSYEQYF
TGCGCCAGCAGCCATGGGACAGGGTCCTACGAGCAGTACTTC
>TRBV19|TRBD2|TRBJ2-1|.
CASSQTSASYNEQFF
TGTGCCAGTAGTCAAACTAGCGCGTCCTACAATGAGCAGTTCTTC
>TRBV2|.|TRBJ2-1|.
CASKSAVYNEQFF
TGTGCCAGCAAATCTGCTGTCTACAATGAGCAGTTCTTC
>TRBV7-3|TRBD2|TRBJ2-4|.
CASSPGGGNIQYF
TGTGCCAGCAGCCCCGGGGGGGGAAACATTCAGTACTTC
>TRBV21-1|.|TRBJ2-1|once
CASSKKVSVLYNEQFF
TGTGCCAGCAGCAAAAAAGTTTCAGTACTCTACAATGAGCAGTTCTTC
>TRBV13|.|TRBJ2-3|.
CASSLESDTQYF
TGTGCCAGCAGCCTCGAATCAGATACGCAGTATTTT
>TRBV28|.|TRBJ2-7|.
CASSLGQQYF
TGTGCCAGCAGCTTGGGACAGCAGTACTTC
>TRBV7-8|.|TRBJ2-7|.
CASSQSSSSADVSYEQYF
TGTGCCAGCAGCCAATCCTCGTCTAGCGCAGACGTCTCCTACGAGCAGTACTTC
>TRBV10-3|TRBD1|TRBJ2-7|.
CAISEGQGREQYF
TGTGCCATCAGTGAGGGACAGGGGAGAGAGCAGTACTTC
>TRBV11-2|.|TRBJ2-7|.
CASSLESSYEQYF
TGTGCCAGCAGCTTAGAGAGCAGTTACGAGCAGTACTTC
>TRBV7-2|.|TRBJ2-5|.
CASRKGVQETQYF
TGTGCCAGCAGAAAAGGAGTCCAAGAGACCCAGTACTTC
>TRBV28|.|TRBJ1-2|.
CASSFRLRGRYGYTF
TGTGCCAGCAGTTTCCGCCTCCGGGGCAGGTATGGCTACACCTTC
>TRBV7-9|TRBD1|TRBJ1-4|.
CASSSKDRAGKLFF
TGTGCCAGCAGCTCGAAGGACAGGGCCGGAAAACTGTTTTTT
>TRBV15|.|TRBJ2-7|.
CATGRGPYEQYF
TGTGCCACCGGGAGAGGTCCCTACGAGCAGTACTTC
>TRBV14|.|TRBJ1-2|.
CASSHLGPGDGYTF
TGTGCCAGCAGCCACCTAGGCCCGGGCGACGGCTACACCTTC
>TRBV5-6|.|TRBJ2-3|.
CASSAAGLELTDTQYF
TGTGCCAGCAGCGCAGCGGGCCTTGAACTCACAGATACGCAGTATTTT
>TRBV10-1|.|TRBJ2-3|few
CASSDQLTDTQYF
TGCGCCAGCAGTGACCAGCTCACAGATACGCAGTATTTT
>TRBV13|.|TRBJ1-4|.
CASSRTPDNEKLFF
TGTGCCAGCAGCCGGACTCCTGATAATGAAAAACTGTTTTTT
>TRBV19|.|TRBJ2-1|.
CATLDPASYNEQFF
TGTGCCACCCTGGACCCAGCCTCCTACAATGAGCAGTTCTTC
>TRBV10-1|.|TRBJ2-7|few
CASSDTLGDEQYF
TGCGCCAGCAGTGACACCTTGGGGGACGAGCAGTACTTC
>TRBV5-1|.|TRBJ2-7|.
CASSLDGFYEQYF
TGCGCCAGCAGCTTGGACGGATTCTACGAGCAGTACTTC